Sequencing of this TCR beta chain was carried out in a study of cytomegalovirus exposure and HLA in healthy donors. With V trimmed by 2 bases and J by 3 bases, 5 bases remained unmatched. Germline values: CDR1 SGHRS, CDR2 YFSETQ. CDR3 size: 17 residues. Produced via immunoSEQ multiplex PCR; TCRdb's table is partial and in-frame only. The sample gives around 400,000 clones, 86% of which show up once; around 0.8% is in the top ten. The TCR originated in a woman in her late teens or twenties in good health and CMV-seronegative. Input material: PBMCs. The chain has TRBV5-1 and TRBJ2-1, with 13 positions matching TRBD2. The CDR3 DNA follows: TGCGCCAGCAGCTTCCGGACTAGCGGGAGCTTCTACAATGAGCAGTTCTTC. Its translation: CASSFRTSGSFYNEQFF. The full variable domain, in which reference TRBV5-1 and TRBJ2-1 provide the parts outside the CDR3, is KAGVTQTPRYLIKTRGQQVTLSCSPISGHRSVSWYQQTPGQGLQFLFEYFSETQRNKGNFPGRFSGRQFSNSRSEMNVSTLELGDSALYLCASSFRTSGSFYNEQFFGPGTRLTVL.